This T cell receptor beta chain emerged from a study of shared clonotypes between healthy human individuals. V lost 4 bases, J lost 3 bases, and 6 bases stayed unmatched. The CDR3 is 14 residues long. Germline lookup yields CDR1 MNHEY and CDR2 SMNVEV (reference sequence). Terminally differentiated effector memory CD45RA+ cells were excluded from the naive CD8 cells, which were CD45RO-negative and positively selected for CCR7. It was about 210 ng DNA, around 33,000 T cell genomes, that sorted-subset replicate PCRs used. TCRdb's copy holds only in-frame clones and misses some; the assay was immunoSEQ multiplex PCR. The sample lists about 590,000 clones, roughly 95% seen once, with roughly 0.1% in the top ten. Study observations and caveats: Clonotypes not shared had lower generation probabilities than those common to all four donors. Rarefaction revealed incomplete sorted-subset sequencing despite large depth.

Regarding this clone: Its antigen remains unidentified.

This clonotype was sampled from a woman in her twenties or thirties in good health. The specimen sequenced was naive CD8+ T cells sorted from blood. The gene calls are TRBV27 and TRBJ2-7, with 7 bases aligning to TRBD1. The CDR3, as DNA: TGTGCCAGCAGTTCAGGGGGACACAACTACGAGCAGTACTTC. It specifies CASSSGGHNYEQYF.